This entry lists 13 T cell receptor beta chains sequenced from one sample in a study of radiation and T cells in renal cell carcinoma. Stated time point: blood 2 weeks post-SBRT. Treatment denoted: 15 Gy SBRT to primary tumor, nephrectomy 4 weeks later. Clones were read by immunoSEQ multiplex PCR, and TCRdb kept only the in-frame ones, dropping some. This sample carries some 72,000 clones, 82% of them seen once, and the ten largest clones take about 6%. Sequenced material: blood, taken from a patient whose treatment included radiotherapy and nephrectomy. These receptors were taken from a man aged 60-69 years with renal cell carcinoma.

The rearrangement joins TRBV7-9 to TRBJ2-2; D perhaps matches TRBD2 (6 bases). With 0 bases removed from V and 4 bases from J, the gap between germline ends came to 9 bases. The CDR3 runs to 15 residues. CDR1 is SEHNR and CDR2 is FQNEAQ in the germline V gene (reference sequence). DNA of the CDR3: TGTGCCAGCAGCTTAGCTCTTAGCGGCACCGGGGAGCTGTTTTTT. Its protein product is CASSLALSGTGELFF.

The J gene is TRBJ1-5, the V gene TRBV19; 7 bases fit TRBD1. The junction had 5 bases not matched to a gene; V was cut back by 3 bases and J by 6 bases. The CDR3 contains 14 residues. Looked up from germline, CDR1 is LNHDA and CDR2 is SQIVND (reference sequence). The CDR3 DNA is TGTGCCAGTAGTATGCAGGGGGGCCTTCAGCCCCAGCATTTT. It encodes CASSMQGGLQPQHF.

The chain has TRBV5-1 and TRBJ2-3; unclear D gene. This CDR3 is built from 13 residues. CDR1 and CDR2 (germline): SGHRS, YFSETQ. V lost 1 base and J 5 bases, leaving 8 bases between the germline ends. CDR3 region: CASSLSPGDTQYF. The CDR3 DNA follows: TGCGCCAGCAGCTTGTCTCCGGGAGATACGCAGTATTTT.

The rearrangement links TRBV19 to TRBJ2-1; 8 bases map to TRBD2. The CDR3 is made up of 15 amino acids. Trimming cost V 8 bases and J 4 bases; bases outside gene matches: 10. CDR1 and CDR2 (germline): LNHDA, SQIVND (reference sequence). CDR3 bases: TGTGCCAGTCGAACTAGCGGAGGAGTTTACAATGAGCAGTTCTTC. Translated, it gives CASRTSGGVYNEQFF.

The J gene is TRBJ2-4, the V gene TRBV28, with D tentatively TRBD1 (5 bases). Germline V gene sequence: CDR1 MDHEN, CDR2 SYDVKM. Trimming took 2 bases from V and 0 from J, leaving 11 bases between them. This CDR3 comprises 16 residues. The CDR3 coding sequence is TGTGCCAGCAGTTTAAGGGGAACTCTAGCCAAAAACATTCAGTACTTC. Its translation: CASSLRGTLAKNIQYF.

The chain employs TRBV10-1 and TRBJ2-2; 7 bases align to TRBD2. The CDR3 loop spans 16 amino acids. The ends lost 2 bases at V and 3 bases at J; junction bases unmatched: 6. In germline, CDR1 is WNHNN, CDR2 SYGVQD (reference sequence). In DNA, the CDR3 is TGCGCCAGCAGTGAGCTTGCTAGCGGATACACCGGGGAGCTGTTTTTT. This gives the protein CASSELASGYTGELFF.

The V gene is TRBV29-1, the J gene TRBJ2-6; no definite D call. This CDR3 region has 16 residues. Trimming left V 5 bases short and J 0 bases short, with 14 bases between. In germline, CDR1 is SQVTM, CDR2 ANQGSEA. Written as DNA, the CDR3 is TGCAGCGTTTCAAGAGACACAGACTCTGGGGCCAACGTCCTGACTTTC. It yields the protein CSVSRDTDSGANVLTF.

The chain combines TRBV28 with TRBJ2-7, with a possible D match to TRBD2 (6 bases). This CDR3 is 14 amino acids long. From germline, CDR1 is MDHEN and CDR2 SYDVKM. V lost 2 bases and J lost 3, with 11 bases in between. CDR3 nucleotide sequence: TGTGCCAGCAGTTTAAGTAGCGGACTCTACGAGCAGTACTTC. Translation gives CASSLSSGLYEQYF.

The chain uses TRBV5-4 and TRBJ2-7, with 7 bases aligning to TRBD1. This CDR3 has 15 amino acids. V shed 0 bases and J 0 bases; nucleotides not matched to a gene: 3. Germline V gene data show CDR1 as SGHNT and CDR2 as YYREEE (reference sequence). CDR3 in DNA: TGTGCCAGCAGCTTGGTGGGACAGTTCTCCTACGAGCAGTACTTC. Translated: CASSLVGQFSYEQYF.

The V and J genes are TRBV9 and TRBJ2-1, with D perhaps matching TRBD2 (6 bases). This CDR3 is built from 11 residues. Trimming cost V 7 bases and J 8 bases, with 10 bases left between them. Looked up from germline, CDR1 is SGDLS and CDR2 is YYNGEE. The chain's CDR3 is CASGGIYEQFF. CDR3 in DNA: TGTGCCAGCGGGGGGATATATGAGCAGTTCTTC.

The chain couples TRBV27 to TRBJ2-3; tentatively, D is TRBD1 (6 bases). V gave up 8 bases and J gave up 4 bases, with 22 bases separating them. Germline loops: CDR1 MNHEY, CDR2 SMNVEV (reference sequence). The CDR3 sequence is 16 residues long. DNA for the CDR3: TGTGCCAGCCAGGGTGGCAACAGGGTGGGTTCAGATACGCAGTATTTT. Encoded protein: CASQGGNRVGSDTQYF.

The chain combines TRBV14 with TRBJ1-2; D is unclear. Deletions cut 1 base from V and 8 bases from J, with 11 bases between. This CDR3 is built from 13 residues. Germline CDR1 reads SGHDN; CDR2 reads FVKESK. The CDR3 DNA follows: TGTGCCAGCAGCCAAGTACTCTCTTTCGGCTACACCTTC. Encoded protein: CASSQVLSFGYTF.

This clone was seen just once. The chain couples TRBV4-3 to TRBJ2-3; unclear D gene. This CDR3 contains 13 residues. Germline CDR1 is LGHNA and CDR2 is YSLEER. Trimming removed 3 bases from V and 2 bases from J, with 6 bases in between. In nucleotides, the CDR3 is TGCGCCAGCAGCCACCTAAACACAGATACGCAGTATTTT. Protein product: CASSHLNTDTQYF.